These 21 T cell receptor beta chains were all obtained from the same sample, sequenced in a study of PD-1 blockade in classical Hodgkin lymphoma. Each patient's relapse followed autologous stem cell transplantation, and brentuximab vedotin exposure varied. Here immunoSEQ multiplex PCR was the method, and the copy in TCRdb shows in-frame clones only, minus some. The data hold about 30,000 clones, with about two thirds observed a single time. Source: peripheral blood mononuclear cells (PBMCs), taken before the second cycle of nivolumab. The receptors stem from a human donor with classical Hodgkin lymphoma.

This chain uses TRBV4-2 with TRBJ2-2; D perhaps matches TRBD2 (7 bases). Germline CDR1 LGHNA, CDR2 YNFKEQ. The CDR3 length is 20 residues. Trimming left V 0 bases short and J 5 bases short, with 25 bases between. CDR3 sequence (DNA): TGTGCCAGCAGCCAAGATGCTCCCAAGCCCGGGGGGCCATATACCGGGGAGCTGTTTTTT. Translated, it gives CASSQDAPKPGGPYTGELFF.

The chain carries TRBV11-2 and TRBJ1-1; 7 bases match TRBD1. This CDR3 contains 13 residues. Germline V gene sequence: CDR1 SGHAT, CDR2 FQNNGV. The V gene end was trimmed by 5 bases and the J gene end by 6 bases; junction bases not matched to a gene: 6. The CDR3 loop reads CASSPNTGAEAFF. CDR3 in DNA: TGTGCCAGCAGCCCTAATACAGGGGCTGAAGCTTTCTTT. The full variable domain, completed using reference TRBV11-2 and TRBJ1-1, is EAGVAQSPRYKIIEKRQSVAFWCNPISGHATLYWYQQILGQGPKLLIQFQNNGVVDDSQLPKDRFSAERLKGVDSTLKIQPAKLEDSAVYLCASSPNTGAEAFFGQGTRLTVV.

This chain links TRBV7-8 with TRBJ1-1; 7 nucleotides match TRBD1. Per germline, CDR1 SGHVS and CDR2 FQNEAQ. The V and J ends lost 5 bases and 2 bases, in that order; junction bases with no gene match: 2. This CDR3 region has 13 residues. Here the CDR3 reads CASSRDSNTEAFF. In nucleotides, the CDR3 is TGTGCCAGCAGCCGGGACAGCAACACTGAAGCTTTCTTT.

This clone is termed medium-sized. The chain carries TRBV11-2 and TRBJ2-3; D may be TRBD1 or TRBD2 (6 bases each). CDR3 length: 14 amino acids. The germline gives CDR1 SGHAT, CDR2 FQNNGV. With 1 base removed from V and 2 bases from J, the gap between germline ends came to 7 bases. The CDR3 DNA sequence: TGTGCCAGCAGCTTAGGGGGGGCCACAGATACGCAGTATTTT. This gives the protein CASSLGGATDTQYF.

The chain uses TRBV27 and TRBJ2-7; no reliable D call. Trimming pared 0 bases from V and 1 base from J, leaving 10 bases between. CDR1 and CDR2 (germline): MNHEY, SMNVEV (reference sequence). CDR3 length: 15 amino acids. CDR3 in DNA: TGTGCCAGCAGTTTATCATTGGGAACTTCCTACGAGCAGTACTTC. Translating it yields CASSLSLGTSYEQYF.

The chain recombines TRBV9 with TRBJ1-1; D unresolved. The CDR3 has 15 amino acids. Trimming took off 0 bases at V and 1 base at J, with 10 bases between the two ends. Germline CDR1 and CDR2: SGDLS and YYNGEE. CDR3 DNA sequence: TGTGCCAGCAGCGTAGGAGGGATGGCGAACACTGAAGCTTTCTTT. Protein product: CASSVGGMANTEAFF.

This chain links TRBV27 with TRBJ1-1, with unresolved D. The CDR3 spans 15 residues. V was pared by 2 bases and J by 4 bases, with 14 bases between. Germline assignment: CDR1 MNHEY and CDR2 SMNVEV (reference sequence). CDR3 protein: CASSLMLGSGTEAFF. The CDR3, as DNA: TGTGCCAGCAGTTTAATGCTGGGATCGGGCACTGAAGCTTTCTTT.

V usage is TRBV4-3 and J usage is TRBJ1-6; 7 positions agree with TRBD1. This CDR3 region has 16 residues. From germline, CDR1 is LGHNA and CDR2 YSLEER. V lost 4 bases and J lost 9; bases outside the gene matches: 12. The CDR3 DNA follows: TGCGCCAGCAGCCGGCGAGGGGGCCGGGGGACTTCACCCCTCCACTTT. Residues: CASSRRGGRGTSPLHF.

The rearrangement uses TRBV9 and TRBJ2-5; possible D gene TRBD1, 6 bases. V lost 4 bases and J 4 bases, leaving 17 bases between the germline ends. The CDR3 totals 15 residues. From germline, CDR1 is SGDLS and CDR2 YYNGEE. The CDR3 nucleotides are TGTGCCAGCAGCCCCCGGACGGACAGAGGAGAGACCCAGTACTTC. It translates to CASSPRTDRGETQYF.

The chain couples TRBV11-2 to TRBJ2-1, with TRBD2 matching 8 bases. This CDR3 contains 15 residues. CDR1 is SGHAT, CDR2 FQNNGV, per germline. V gave up 6 bases and J gave up 5 bases; unmatched junction bases: 9. Written as DNA, the CDR3 is TGTGCCAGCAGATGGGGCGGGGGGCTTAACAATGAGCAGTTCTTC. This codes for CASRWGGGLNNEQFF.

The rearrangement uses TRBV2 and TRBJ2-1; TRBD2 agrees at 9 bases. This CDR3 region has 16 residues. Per germline, CDR1 SNHLY and CDR2 FYNNEI. The V segment lost 7 bases and the J segment 2 bases; nucleotides outside the gene matches: 9. CDR3 region: CASIPGLAKTYNEQFF. The CDR3 nucleotides read TGTGCCAGCATCCCGGGACTAGCCAAGACCTACAATGAGCAGTTCTTC.

The V call is TRBV4-3, the J call TRBJ1-3; TRBD1 might be the D (5 bases). Trimming cost V 3 bases and J 2 bases, with 14 bases left between them. Per germline, CDR1 LGHNA and CDR2 YSLEER. The CDR3 is 16 residues long. The CDR3 reads CASSHQGRVTGNTIYF. CDR3 sequence (DNA): TGCGCCAGCAGCCACCAGGGTCGGGTAACTGGAAACACCATATATTTT.

This clone is a singleton in its sample. This rearrangement joins TRBV30 to TRBJ1-4, with 10 bases matching TRBD1. Germline trimming cut 1 base from V and 8 bases from J; bases unmatched to any gene: 4. The length of the CDR3 is 14 residues. Germline CDR1 is GTSNPN and CDR2 is SVGIG (reference sequence). CDR3 residues: CAWSGDRGLEKLFF. CDR3 DNA: TGTGCCTGGAGTGGGGACAGGGGACTCGAAAAACTGTTTTTT.

V usage is TRBV5-1 and J usage is TRBJ1-2; D call uncertain. Trimming stripped 0 bases from V and 7 bases from J, with 7 bases between. CDR1 is SGHRS and CDR2 is YFSETQ in the germline V gene. CDR3 length: 12 amino acids. This chain's CDR3 is CASSLVGSGYTF. In nucleotides, the CDR3 is TGCGCCAGCAGCTTGGTAGGGTCTGGCTACACCTTC. The complete variable domain, with remaining parts taken from reference TRBV5-1 and TRBJ1-2, reads KAGVTQTPRYLIKTRGQQVTLSCSPISGHRSVSWYQQTPGQGLQFLFEYFSETQRNKGNFPGRFSGRQFSNSRSEMNVSTLELGDSALYLCASSLVGSGYTFGSGTRLTVV.

This chain connects TRBV28 to TRBJ1-2, with 8 bases lining up with TRBD1. The CDR3 is made up of 15 amino acids. The germline V gene has CDR1 MDHEN and CDR2 SYDVKM. The ends lost 5 bases at V and 7 bases at J; junction bases unmatched: 12. The DNA for the CDR3 is TGTGCCAGCAGTCACCAGGACAGGGCGACACTTGGCTACACCTTC. It encodes CASSHQDRATLGYTF.

V gene TRBV6-6 combines with J gene TRBJ2-5; D may be TRBD2 (5 bases). The CDR3 has 13 amino acids. The germline V gene has CDR1 MNHNY and CDR2 SVGAGI (reference sequence). Deletions cut 10 bases from V and 5 bases from J, with 17 bases between. CDR3: CATLGGSGETQYF. The DNA of the CDR3 is TGTGCCACCCTAGGCGGGTCGGGGGAGACCCAGTACTTC.

The chain uses TRBV7-9 and TRBJ2-5, with D tentatively TRBD1 (5 bases). The CDR3 has 15 residues. Looked up from germline, CDR1 is SEHNR and CDR2 is FQNEAQ (reference sequence). The V gene lost 1 base and the J gene lost 4 bases, with 13 bases spanning the gap. CDR3 sequence: CASSLVVGVRETQYF. The CDR3 coding sequence is TGTGCCAGCAGCTTAGTCGTAGGGGTACGAGAGACCCAGTACTTC.

J is TRBJ1-3 and V is TRBV28; a possible D gene is TRBD1 (6 bases). Trimming cost V 3 bases and J 8 bases, with 32 bases left between them. CDR3 length equals 20 residues. Germline V gives CDR1 MDHEN, CDR2 SYDVKM. CDR3 nucleotide sequence: TGTGCCAGCAGTTTCTCCCGGCGTTTAATCAGGGGAGACGCCCTGGACACCATATATTTT. Its translation is CASSFSRRLIRGDALDTIYF.

The gene calls are TRBV27 and TRBJ1-2, with a possible D match to TRBD1 (6 bases). There are 18 residues in the CDR3. The V gene lost 6 bases and the J gene lost 4 bases, with 27 bases spanning the gap. Looked up from germline, CDR1 is MNHEY and CDR2 is SMNVEV (reference sequence). The CDR3 DNA reads TGTGCCAGCAGCTCTACCAACCCGGACAGCCAACCTCTCTATGGCTACACCTTC. This codes for CASSSTNPDSQPLYGYTF.

This clone showed up just once. The chain combines TRBV7-8 with TRBJ1-1; D call uncertain. Germline-derived CDR1 and CDR2 are SGHVS and FQNEAQ. The CDR3 extends over 15 amino acids. V was cut by 2 bases and J by 2 bases, with 12 bases left in between. CDR3 in DNA: TGTGCCAGCAGCTTACCTCGGGTGGGAAACACTGAAGCTTTCTTT. It encodes CASSLPRVGNTEAFF.

A few counts support this clone. The chain has TRBV5-5 and TRBJ1-2; D remains unclear. Germline assignment: CDR1 SGHKS and CDR2 YYEKEE (reference sequence). The ends were cut back, 2 bases at V and 0 bases at J, with 11 bases in the middle. The CDR3 runs to 15 residues. The CDR3 DNA follows: TGTGCCAGCAGCTTTCGGCAGTCTACTAACTATGGCTACACCTTC. Residues: CASSFRQSTNYGYTF. Full variable domain (outside the CDR3, taken from reference TRBV5-5 and TRBJ1-2): DAGVTQSPTHLIKTRGQQVTLRCSPISGHKSVSWYQQVLGQGPQFIFQYYEKEERGRGNFPDRFSARQFPNYSSELNVNALLLGDSALYLCASSFRQSTNYGYTFGSGTRLTVV.